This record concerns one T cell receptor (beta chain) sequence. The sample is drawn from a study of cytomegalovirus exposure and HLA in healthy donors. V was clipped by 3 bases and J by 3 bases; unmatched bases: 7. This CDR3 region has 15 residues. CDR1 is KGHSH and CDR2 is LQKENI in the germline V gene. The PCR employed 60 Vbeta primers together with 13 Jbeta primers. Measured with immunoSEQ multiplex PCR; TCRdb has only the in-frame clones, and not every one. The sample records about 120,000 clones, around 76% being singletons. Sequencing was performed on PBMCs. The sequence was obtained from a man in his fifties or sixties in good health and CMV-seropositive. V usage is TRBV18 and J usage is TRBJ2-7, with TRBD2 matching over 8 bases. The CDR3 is CASSPGLAKLYEQYF. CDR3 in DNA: TGTGCCAGCTCACCCGGACTAGCTAAACTCTACGAGCAGTACTTC.